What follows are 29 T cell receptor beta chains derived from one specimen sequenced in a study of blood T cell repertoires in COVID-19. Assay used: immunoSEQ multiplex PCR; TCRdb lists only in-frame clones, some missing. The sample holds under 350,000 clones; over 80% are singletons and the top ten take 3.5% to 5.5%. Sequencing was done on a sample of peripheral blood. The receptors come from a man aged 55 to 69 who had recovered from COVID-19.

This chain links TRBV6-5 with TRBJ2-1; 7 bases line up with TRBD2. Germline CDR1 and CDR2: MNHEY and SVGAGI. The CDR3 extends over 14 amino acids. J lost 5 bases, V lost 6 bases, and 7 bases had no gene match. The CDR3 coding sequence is TGTGCCAGCAGCGCTCAGCGGGGAAACAATGAGCAGTTCTTC. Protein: CASSAQRGNNEQFF.

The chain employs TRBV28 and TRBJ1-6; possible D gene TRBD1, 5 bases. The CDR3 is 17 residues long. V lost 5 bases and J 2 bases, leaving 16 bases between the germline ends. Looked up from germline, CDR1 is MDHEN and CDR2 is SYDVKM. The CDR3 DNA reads TGTGCCAGCAGTCCCCCCCCCTCCAGGGCCTATAATTCACCCCTCCACTTT. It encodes CASSPPPSRAYNSPLHF.

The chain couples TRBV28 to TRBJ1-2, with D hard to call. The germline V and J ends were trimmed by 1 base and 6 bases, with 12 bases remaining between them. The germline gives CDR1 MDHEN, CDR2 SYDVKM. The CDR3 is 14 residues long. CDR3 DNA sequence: TGTGCCAGCAGTTTATTGTTAGAGGGAAATGGCTACACCTTC. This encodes CASSLLLEGNGYTF.

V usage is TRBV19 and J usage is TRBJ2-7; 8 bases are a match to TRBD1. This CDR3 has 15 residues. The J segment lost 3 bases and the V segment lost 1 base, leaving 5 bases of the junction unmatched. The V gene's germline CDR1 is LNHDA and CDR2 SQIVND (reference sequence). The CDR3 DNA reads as TGTGCCAGTAGTATAGTCACAGGGGGGAACTACGAGCAGTACTTC. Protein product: CASSIVTGGNYEQYF.

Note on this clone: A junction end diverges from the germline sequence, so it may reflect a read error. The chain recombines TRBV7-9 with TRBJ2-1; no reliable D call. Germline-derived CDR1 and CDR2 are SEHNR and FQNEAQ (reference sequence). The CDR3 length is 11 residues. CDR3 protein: CASSQGLIEVF. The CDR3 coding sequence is TGTGCCAGCAGCCAAGGTCTAATTGAGGTCTTC. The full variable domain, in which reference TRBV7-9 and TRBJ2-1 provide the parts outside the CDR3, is DTGVSQNPRHKITKRGQNVTFRCDPISEHNRLYWYRQTLGQGPEFLTYFQNEAQLEKSRLLSDRFSAERPKGSFSTLEIQRTEQGDSAMYLCASSQGLIEVFGPGTRLTVL.

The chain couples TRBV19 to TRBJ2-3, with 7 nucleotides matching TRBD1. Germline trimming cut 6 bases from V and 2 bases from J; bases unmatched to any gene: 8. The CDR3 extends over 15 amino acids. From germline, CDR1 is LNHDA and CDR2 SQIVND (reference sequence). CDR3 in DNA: TGTGCCAGTAGGGAAAGGACAGGCTCCACAGATACGCAGTATTTT. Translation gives CASRERTGSTDTQYF. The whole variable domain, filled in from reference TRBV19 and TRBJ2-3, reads DGGITQSPKYLFRKEGQNVTLSCEQNLNHDAMYWYRQDPGQGLRLIYYSQIVNDFQKGDIAEGYSVSREKKESFPLTVTSAQKNPTAFYLCASRERTGSTDTQYFGPGTRLTVL.

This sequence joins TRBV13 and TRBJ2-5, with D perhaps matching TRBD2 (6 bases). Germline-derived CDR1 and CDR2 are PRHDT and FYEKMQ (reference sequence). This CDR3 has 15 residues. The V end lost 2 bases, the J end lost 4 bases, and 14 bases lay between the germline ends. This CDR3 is CASSLFSRDTETQYF. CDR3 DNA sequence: TGTGCCAGCAGCTTATTCTCGCGGGATACAGAGACCCAGTACTTC.

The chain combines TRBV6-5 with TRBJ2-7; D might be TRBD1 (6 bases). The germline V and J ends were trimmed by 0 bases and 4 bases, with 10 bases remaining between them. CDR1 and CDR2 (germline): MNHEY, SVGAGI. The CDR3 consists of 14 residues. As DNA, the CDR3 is TGTGCCAGCAGTTACTCACAGGGTTGGTACGAGCAGTACTTC. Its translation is CASSYSQGWYEQYF.

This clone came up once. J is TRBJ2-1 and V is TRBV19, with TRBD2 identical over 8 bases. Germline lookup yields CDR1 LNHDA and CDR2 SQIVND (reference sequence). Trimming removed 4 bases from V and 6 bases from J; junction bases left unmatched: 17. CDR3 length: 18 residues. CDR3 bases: TGTGCCAGTAGTACTACAGGACTAGCAGATACCACTAGCAATGAGCAGTTCTTC. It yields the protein CASSTTGLADTTSNEQFF. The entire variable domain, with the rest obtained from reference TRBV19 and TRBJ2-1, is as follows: DGGITQSPKYLFRKEGQNVTLSCEQNLNHDAMYWYRQDPGQGLRLIYYSQIVNDFQKGDIAEGYSVSREKKESFPLTVTSAQKNPTAFYLCASSTTGLADTTSNEQFFGPGTRLTVL.

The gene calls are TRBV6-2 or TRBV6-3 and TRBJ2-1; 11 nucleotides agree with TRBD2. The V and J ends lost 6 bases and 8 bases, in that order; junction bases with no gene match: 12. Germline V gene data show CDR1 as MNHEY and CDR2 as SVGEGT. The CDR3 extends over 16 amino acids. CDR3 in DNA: TGTGCCAGCAGCAACTTCGCGACTAGCGGGATCTATGAGCAGTTCTTC. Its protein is CASSNFATSGIYEQFF.

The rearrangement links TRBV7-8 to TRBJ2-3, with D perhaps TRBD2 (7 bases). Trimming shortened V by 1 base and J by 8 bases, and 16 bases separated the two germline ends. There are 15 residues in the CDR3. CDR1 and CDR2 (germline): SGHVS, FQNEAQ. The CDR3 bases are TGTGCCAGCAGCTTAGGCGGGGGCTATTCGGGTACGCAGTATTTT. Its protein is CASSLGGGYSGTQYF.

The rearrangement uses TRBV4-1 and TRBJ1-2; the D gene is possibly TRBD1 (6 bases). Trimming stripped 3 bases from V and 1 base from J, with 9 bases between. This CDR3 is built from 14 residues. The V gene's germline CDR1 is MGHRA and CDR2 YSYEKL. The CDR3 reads CASSQDRVNYGYTF. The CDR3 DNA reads TGCGCCAGCAGCCAGGACAGAGTTAACTATGGCTACACCTTC.

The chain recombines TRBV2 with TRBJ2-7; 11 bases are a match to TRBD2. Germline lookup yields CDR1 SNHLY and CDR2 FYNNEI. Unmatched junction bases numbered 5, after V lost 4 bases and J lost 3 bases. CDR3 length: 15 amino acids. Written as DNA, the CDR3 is TGTGCCAGCAGTGCCCTAGCGGGAGGTAGCTACGAGCAGTACTTC. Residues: CASSALAGGSYEQYF. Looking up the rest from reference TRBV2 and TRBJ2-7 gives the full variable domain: EPEVTQTPSHQVTQMGQEVILRCVPISNHLYFYWYRQILGQKVEFLVSFYNNEISEKSEIFDDQFSVERPDGSNFTLKIRSTKLEDSAMYFCASSALAGGSYEQYFGPGTRLTVT.

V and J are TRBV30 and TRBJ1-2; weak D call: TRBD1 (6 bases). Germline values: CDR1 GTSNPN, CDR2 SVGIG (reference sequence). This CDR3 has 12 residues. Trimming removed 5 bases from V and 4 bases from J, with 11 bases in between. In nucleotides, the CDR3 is TGTGCCTGGGGGGGCAGCTCCTATGGCTACACCTTC. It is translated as CAWGGSSYGYTF.

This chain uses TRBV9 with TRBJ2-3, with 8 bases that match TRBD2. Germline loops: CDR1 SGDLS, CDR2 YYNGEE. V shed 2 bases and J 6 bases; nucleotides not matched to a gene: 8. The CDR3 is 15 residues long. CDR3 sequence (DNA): TGTGCCAGCAGCGTTAGCGGGGCGAAATATGATACGCAGTATTTT. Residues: CASSVSGAKYDTQYF. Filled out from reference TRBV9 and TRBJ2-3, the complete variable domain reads DSGVTQTPKHLITATGQRVTLRCSPRSGDLSVYWYQQSLDQGLQFLIQYYNGEERAKGNILERFSAQQFPDLHSELNLSSLELGDSALYFCASSVSGAKYDTQYFGPGTRLTVL.

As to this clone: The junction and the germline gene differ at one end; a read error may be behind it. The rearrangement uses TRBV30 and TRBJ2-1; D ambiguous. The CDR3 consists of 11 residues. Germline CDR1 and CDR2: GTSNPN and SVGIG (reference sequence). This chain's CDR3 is CASDSFNEQFF. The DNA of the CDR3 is TGTGCCAGCGATTCCTTCAATGAGCAGTTCTTC.

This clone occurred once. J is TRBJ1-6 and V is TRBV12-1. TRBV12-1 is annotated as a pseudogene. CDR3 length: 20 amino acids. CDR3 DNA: TGTGCCAGCAGCCTTAGTCGCTTCGGGGGGGGCCGCATAAACAATTCACCCCTCCACTTT. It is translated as CASSLSRFGGGRINNSPLHF.

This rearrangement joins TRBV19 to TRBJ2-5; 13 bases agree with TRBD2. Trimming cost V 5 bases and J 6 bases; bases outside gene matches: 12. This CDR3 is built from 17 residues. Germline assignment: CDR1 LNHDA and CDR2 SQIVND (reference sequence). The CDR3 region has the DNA TGTGCCAGTAGTTCCCCGAGTACTAGCGGGGGGGCAAAGACCCAGTACTTC. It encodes CASSSPSTSGGAKTQYF.

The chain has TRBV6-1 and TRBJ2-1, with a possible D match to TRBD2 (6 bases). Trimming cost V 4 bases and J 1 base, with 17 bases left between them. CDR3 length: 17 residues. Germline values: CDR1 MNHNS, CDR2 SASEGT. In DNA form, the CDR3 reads TGTGCCAGCAGTGGAACTCAGCGGGCAGAGTCCTACAATGAGCAGTTCTTC. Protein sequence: CASSGTQRAESYNEQFF.

The CDR3 DNA follows: TGTGCCAGCAGCGTAGGGGGGGGCCGTGGGACAGATACGCAGTATTTT. Protein product: CASSVGGGRGTDTQYF. The chain carries TRBV9 and TRBJ2-3; perhaps TRBD2 as D (7 bases). V lost 0 bases, J lost 3 bases, and 14 bases lay in between. CDR1 and CDR2 from the germline V gene are SGDLS and YYNGEE. There are 16 residues in the CDR3.

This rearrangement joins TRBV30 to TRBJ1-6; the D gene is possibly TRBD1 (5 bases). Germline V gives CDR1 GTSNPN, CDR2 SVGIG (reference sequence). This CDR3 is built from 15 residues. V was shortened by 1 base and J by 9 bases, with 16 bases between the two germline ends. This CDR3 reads CAWSAAGTGGSPLHF. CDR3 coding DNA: TGTGCCTGGAGTGCCGCCGGGACGGGGGGTTCACCCCTCCACTTT.

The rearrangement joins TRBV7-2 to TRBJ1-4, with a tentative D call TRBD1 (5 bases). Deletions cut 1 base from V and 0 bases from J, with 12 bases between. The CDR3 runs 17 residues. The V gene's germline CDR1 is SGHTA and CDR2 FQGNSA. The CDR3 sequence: CASSLGLGPTTNEKLFF. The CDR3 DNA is TGTGCCAGCAGCTTAGGTTTGGGGCCCACAACTAATGAAAAACTGTTTTTT.

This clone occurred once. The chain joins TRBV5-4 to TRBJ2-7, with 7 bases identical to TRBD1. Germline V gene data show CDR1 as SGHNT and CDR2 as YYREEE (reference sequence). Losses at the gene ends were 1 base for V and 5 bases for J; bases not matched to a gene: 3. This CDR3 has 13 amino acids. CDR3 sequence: CASSLTGADEQYF. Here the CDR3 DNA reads TGTGCCAGCAGCTTGACAGGGGCAGACGAGCAGTACTTC.

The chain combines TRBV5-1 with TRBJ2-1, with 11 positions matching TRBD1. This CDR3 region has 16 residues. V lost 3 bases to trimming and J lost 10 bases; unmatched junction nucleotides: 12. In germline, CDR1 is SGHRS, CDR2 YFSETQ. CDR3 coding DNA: TGCGCCAGCAGCTGGAGGACAGGGGGCAATGGACCCGAGCAGTTCTTC. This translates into CASSWRTGGNGPEQFF.

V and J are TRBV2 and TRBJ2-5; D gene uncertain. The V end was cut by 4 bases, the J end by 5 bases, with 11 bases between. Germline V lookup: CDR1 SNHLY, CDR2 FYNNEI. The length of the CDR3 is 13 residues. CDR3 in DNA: TGTGCCAGCAGTGCAGGTTCTTTGGAGACCCAGTACTTC. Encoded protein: CASSAGSLETQYF.

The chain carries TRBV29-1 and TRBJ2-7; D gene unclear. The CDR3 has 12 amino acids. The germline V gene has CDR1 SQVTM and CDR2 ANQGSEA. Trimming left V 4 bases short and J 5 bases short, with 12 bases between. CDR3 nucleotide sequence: TGCAGCGTTGCACAGACGCCGGACGAGCAGTACTTC. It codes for CSVAQTPDEQYF.

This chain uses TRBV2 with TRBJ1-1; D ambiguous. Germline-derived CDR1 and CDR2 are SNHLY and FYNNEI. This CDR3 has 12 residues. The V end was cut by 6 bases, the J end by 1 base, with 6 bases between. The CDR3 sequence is CASSRRNTEAFF. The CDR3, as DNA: TGTGCCAGCAGCCGGAGGAACACTGAAGCTTTCTTT.

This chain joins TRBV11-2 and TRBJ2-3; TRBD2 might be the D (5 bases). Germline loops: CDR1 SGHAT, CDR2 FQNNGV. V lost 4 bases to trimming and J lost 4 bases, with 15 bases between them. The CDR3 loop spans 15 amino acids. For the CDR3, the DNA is TGTGCCAGCAGCTCAGGACTGGTCCCGGCAGATACGCAGTATTTT. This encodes CASSSGLVPADTQYF.

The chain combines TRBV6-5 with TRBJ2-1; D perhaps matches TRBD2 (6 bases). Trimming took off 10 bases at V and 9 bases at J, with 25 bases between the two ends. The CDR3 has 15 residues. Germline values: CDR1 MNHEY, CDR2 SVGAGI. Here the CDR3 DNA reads TGTGCCACCAGCTTGATGGGGACTGGGGGTGCTGAGCAGTTCTTC. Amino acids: CATSLMGTGGAEQFF.